This TCR beta chain is from a study of T cell responses to AZD1222 COVID-19 vaccine. This clone was counted between two and nine times. Its antigen is not identified. This CDR3 has 17 residues. Trimming cost V 3 bases and J 2 bases; bases outside gene matches: 5. CDR1 and CDR2 from the germline V gene are SGHVS and FQNEAQ. Overall study results and limits: White British ancestry dominated among donors, who included more females, and clonal diversity was possibly underestimated. Repertoire sampling was restricted to post-peak T cell response timepoints.

Here immunoSEQ multiplex PCR was the method, and the copy in TCRdb shows in-frame clones only, minus some. There are 100,000 or so clones in the sample; 70% to 90% occur only once, and about 5% lies in the top ten. This clonotype originated in an adult in good health. Material: peripheral blood, obtained on day 0 of AZD1222 vaccination. The chain links TRBV7-8 to TRBJ1-5, with 12 bases fitting TRBD1. CDR3 residues: CASSFGTGGFGNQPQHF. The CDR3 DNA reads as TGTGCCAGCAGCTTTGGGACAGGGGGCTTCGGCAATCAGCCCCAGCATTTT.